Each of the 13 T cell receptor beta chains below was sequenced from the same sample in a study of blood T cells in healthy people across ages. A J-beta primer mix and a sample-barcoded 5' primer were used in a second PCR of about 7 to 12 cycles. A single record per CDR3 protein comes from TCRdb applying MiXCR to the 5' RACE reads. The sample lists 580,000 or so distinct CDR3 sequences, less than 60% occurring once. Sequencing was performed on blood. Source of these receptors: an elderly man in good health.

The chain has TRBV2 and TRBJ2-1; 8 bases line up with TRBD2. The CDR3 extends over 14 amino acids. Germline V gene sequence: CDR1 SNHLY, CDR2 FYNNEI. The junction had 12 bases not matched to a gene; V was cut back by 11 bases and J by 6 bases. DNA for the CDR3: TGTGCCGGCCACCTTAGCGGGGTTGGCAATGAGCAGTTCTTC. Its protein is CAGHLSGVGNEQFF.

The V gene is TRBV3-1, the J gene TRBJ1-6, with TRBD1 matching 8 bases. The CDR3 runs to 13 residues. V was clipped by 6 bases and J by 8 bases; unmatched bases: 3. Germline CDR1 and CDR2: LGHDT and YNNKEL (reference sequence). The CDR3 coding sequence is TGTGCCAGCAGGGGACAGGCGGATTCACCCCTCCACTTT. Its protein is CASRGQADSPLHF.

The chain is built from TRBV5-1 and TRBJ2-3; 8 bases fit TRBD2. Unmatched junction bases numbered 4, after V lost 0 bases and J lost 4 bases. Germline lookup yields CDR1 SGHRS and CDR2 YFSETQ. The CDR3 totals 15 residues. The CDR3, as DNA: TGCGCCAGCAGCTTGGAGGGACTAGGCGCAGATACGCAGTATTTT. Protein product: CASSLEGLGADTQYF.

The chain links TRBV7-2 to TRBJ2-7, with D perhaps TRBD1 (6 bases). This CDR3 contains 15 residues. Trimming removed 1 base from V and 0 bases from J, with 10 bases in between. The germline CDR1 and CDR2 sequences are SGHTA and FQGNSA. This CDR3 reads CASSLDPGASYEQYF. For the CDR3, the DNA is TGTGCCAGCAGCTTAGATCCAGGGGCCTCCTACGAGCAGTACTTC.

On this clonotype: Germline and junction disagree at one end, which may indicate a read error. This chain links TRBV13 with TRBJ1-2, with 12 nucleotides matching TRBD1. The CDR3 is 16 amino acids. Germline-derived CDR1 and CDR2 are PRHDT and FYEKMQ (reference sequence). Written as DNA, the CDR3 is TGTACCAGCAGCCAAGAACCGGGACAGGGGGCAGATGGCTACACCTTC. It encodes CTSSQEPGQGADGYTF.

Ten or more counts support this clonotype. V and J are TRBV6-6 and TRBJ2-4; 9 nucleotides align to TRBD1. CDR3 size: 14 residues. Germline-derived CDR1 and CDR2 are MNHNY and SVGAGI (reference sequence). With 4 bases clipped from V and 6 bases from J, the junction kept 4 bases outside the gene matches. CDR3 loop: CASSSGTGLNIQYF. CDR3 nucleotide sequence: TGTGCCAGCAGTTCCGGGACAGGGTTAAACATTCAGTACTTC.

This clonotype was counted between two and nine times. The CDR3 DNA reads TGCAGTGCTAGAGATGGCTCTCTCGGCGAGCAGTACTTC. Its translation: CSARDGSLGEQYF. J is TRBJ2-5 and V is TRBV20-1; no reliable D call. The J call is uncertain, as TRBJ2-7 better fits the DNA end. CDR1 and CDR2 from the germline V gene are DFQATT and SNEGSKA (reference sequence). The CDR3 covers 13 residues.

This clonotype has a handful of counts. This chain links TRBV6-2 or TRBV6-3 with TRBJ1-1; no clear D gene. The CDR3 loop spans 15 amino acids. The V end lost 0 bases, the J end lost 1 base, and 9 bases lay between the germline ends. Germline V lookup: CDR1 MNHEY, CDR2 SVGEGT. DNA for the CDR3: TGTGCCAGCAGTTACTCGTTCCGGGGGAACACTGAAGCTTTCTTT. This gives the protein CASSYSFRGNTEAFF.

This clonotype was recorded a few times. The V and J genes are TRBV29-1 and TRBJ2-3; a possible D gene is TRBD2 (6 bases). Per germline, CDR1 SQVTM and CDR2 ANQGSEA. This CDR3 has 13 residues. V lost 6 bases to trimming and J lost 0 bases, with 10 bases between them. CDR3 residues: CSVMSGSTDTQYF. In nucleotides, the CDR3 is TGCAGCGTCATGAGCGGGAGCACAGATACGCAGTATTTT.

The chain carries TRBV20-1 and TRBJ2-1; D is tentatively TRBD1 or TRBD2 (5 bases each). The V gene's germline CDR1 is DFQATT and CDR2 SNEGSKA (reference sequence). Trimming shortened V by 2 bases and J by 6 bases, and 20 bases separated the two germline ends. This CDR3 is built from 16 residues. CDR3 DNA sequence: TGCAGTGCTAGATCATTTCGGGACCGACGGTCCAATGAGCAGTTCTTC. Amino acids: CSARSFRDRRSNEQFF.

The J gene is TRBJ1-6, the V gene TRBV12-3 or TRBV12-4; 8 positions agree with TRBD1. V dropped 5 bases and J dropped 9; count of bases not matched to a gene: 6. This CDR3 is built from 14 residues. CDR3 sequence: CASSQDRAGSPLHF. The CDR3 DNA reads TGTGCCAGCAGTCAGGACAGGGCGGGTTCACCCCTCCACTTT.

The chain joins TRBV3-1 to TRBJ1-1; D is possibly TRBD1 (6 bases). Germline V gene lookup returns CDR1 LGHDT and CDR2 YNNKEL (reference sequence). The CDR3 is made up of 14 amino acids. V was clipped by 7 bases and J by 0 bases, with 12 bases between them. DNA for the CDR3: TGTGCCAGCACCGGGACAAACATGAACACTGAAGCTTTCTTT. Its protein is CASTGTNMNTEAFF. The whole variable domain, filled in from reference TRBV3-1 and TRBJ1-1, reads DTAVSQTPKYLVTQMGNDKSIKCEQNLGHDTMYWYKQDSKKFLKIMFSYNNKELIINETVPNRFSPKSPDKAHLNLHINSLELGDSAVYFCASTGTNMNTEAFFGQGTRLTVV.

This clonotype was seen a handful of times. This may be a read error, as it is one base from a much larger clone. The chain has TRBV6-5 and TRBJ2-7; weak D call: TRBD2 (6 bases). The ends were cut back, 5 bases at V and 7 bases at J, with 21 bases in the middle. The CDR3 loop spans 15 amino acids. CDR1 MNHEY and CDR2 SVGAGI come from the germline V gene. Here the CDR3 reads CASSRLEGVYNEQYF. The CDR3 bases are TGTGCCAGCAGTCGACTAGAGGGCGTTTACAATGAGCAGTACTTC.